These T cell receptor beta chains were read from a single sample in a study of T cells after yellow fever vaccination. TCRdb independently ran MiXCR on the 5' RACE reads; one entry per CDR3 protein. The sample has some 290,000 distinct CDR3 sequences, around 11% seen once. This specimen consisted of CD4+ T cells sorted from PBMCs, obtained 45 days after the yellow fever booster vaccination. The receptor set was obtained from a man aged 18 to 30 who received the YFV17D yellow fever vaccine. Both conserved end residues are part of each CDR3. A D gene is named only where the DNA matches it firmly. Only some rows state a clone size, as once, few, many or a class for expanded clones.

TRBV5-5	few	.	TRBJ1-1	TGTGCCAGCAGATTGGGCCGGGGCGCAGACACTGAAGCTTTCTTT	CASRLGRGADTEAFF
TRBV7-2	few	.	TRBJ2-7	TGTGCCAGCAGCTCGCTCGGGGGATCTTACGAGCAGTACTTC	CASSSLGGSYEQYF
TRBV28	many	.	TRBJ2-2	TGTGCCAGCAGTCTATTGACGGTCACCGGGGAGCTGTTTTTT	CASSLLTVTGELFF
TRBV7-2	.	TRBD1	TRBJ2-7	TGTGCCAGCAGGTCGGACAGGGGGAATTTCTACGAGCAGTACTTC	CASRSDRGNFYEQYF
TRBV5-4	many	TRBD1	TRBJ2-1	TGTGCCAGCAGCTTGCGACAGGGGGCGAATGAGCAGTTCTTC	CASSLRQGANEQFF
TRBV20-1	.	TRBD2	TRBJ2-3	TGCAGTGCTAGAGATCGGGGGGGGCCCCCAGATACGCAGTATTTT	CSARDRGGPPDTQYF
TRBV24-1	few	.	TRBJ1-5	TGTGCCACCAGTGCTGACAGTGTGTTGGAGCCCCAGCATTTT	CATSADSVLEPQHF
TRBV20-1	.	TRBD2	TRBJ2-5	TGCAGTGCAAGCGGCCCCCCGGGAGGGGAGACCCAGTACTTC	CSASGPPGGETQYF
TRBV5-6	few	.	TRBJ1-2	TGTGCCAGCAGCTATGGCTACCGCCCTAACTATGGCTACACCTTC	CASSYGYRPNYGYTF
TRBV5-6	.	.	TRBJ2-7	TGTGCCAGCAGCGCCGTTGCGGGCTACGAGCAGTACTTC	CASSAVAGYEQYF
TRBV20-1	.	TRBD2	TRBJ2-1	TGCAGTGCTAGAGGCCTACTAGCGGGGGAAGACAATGAGCAGTTCTTC	CSARGLLAGEDNEQFF
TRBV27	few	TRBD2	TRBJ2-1	TGTGCCAGCAGTTTTTCTGCGGGGGGTGATAATGAGCAGTTCTTC	CASSFSAGGDNEQFF
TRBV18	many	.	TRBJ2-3	TGTGCCAGCTCACCGGGACACCGCACAGATACGCAGTATTTT	CASSPGHRTDTQYF
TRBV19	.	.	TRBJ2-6	TGTGCCAGTACTCTTACATGGGTTGGGGCCAACGTCCTGACTTTC	CASTLTWVGANVLTF
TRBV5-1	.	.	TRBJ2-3	TGCGCCAGCAGCTTGATGGACAGCACAGATACGCAGTATTTT	CASSLMDSTDTQYF
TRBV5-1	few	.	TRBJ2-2	TGCGCCAGCAGCACACAGGTGAACACCGGGGAGCTGTTTTTT	CASSTQVNTGELFF
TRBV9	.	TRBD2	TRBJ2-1	TGTGCCAGCAGCGTAGTGGCTAGCGGGGGCTACAATGAGCAGTTCTTC	CASSVVASGGYNEQFF
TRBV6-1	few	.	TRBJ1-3	TGTGCCAGCAGTGATACTCAGGGGACTGGAAACACCATATATTTT	CASSDTQGTGNTIYF
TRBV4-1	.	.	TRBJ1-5	TGCGCCAGCAGCCAAGATGGTCCGGACCAGAGCAATCAGCCCCAGCATTTT	CASSQDGPDQSNQPQHF
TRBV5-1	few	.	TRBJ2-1	TGCGCCAGCAGCTTGTTAGGTACCTTCTCCTACAATGAGCAGTTCTTC	CASSLLGTFSYNEQFF
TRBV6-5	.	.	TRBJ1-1	TGTGCCAGCAGTTACTCGTGGAGGGGGAGGACTGAAGCTTTCTTT	CASSYSWRGRTEAFF
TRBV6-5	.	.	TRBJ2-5	TGTGCCAGCAGTTACTCAGGGAAGGATTTAGGAGAGACCCAGTACTTC	CASSYSGKDLGETQYF
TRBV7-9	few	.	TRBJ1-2	TGTGCCAGCAGCAAAGAGGGATTTGGCTACACCTTC	CASSKEGFGYTF
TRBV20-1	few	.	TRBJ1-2	TGCAGTACACCCCTGGGGGGCTATGGCTACACCTTC	CSTPLGGYGYTF
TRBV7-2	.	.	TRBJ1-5	TGTGCCAGCAGCTTGGGCAGAGGGCCTCAGCCCCAGCATTTT	CASSLGRGPQPQHF
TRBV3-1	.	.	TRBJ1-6	TGTGCCAGCAGCTCAAGGCACTTTGCCCTCCACTTT	CASSSRHFALHF
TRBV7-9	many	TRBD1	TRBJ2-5	TGTGCCAGCAGCCCAGGTCCCGGGACAGGGGAAGAGACCCAGTACTTC	CASSPGPGTGEETQYF
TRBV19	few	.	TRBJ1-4	TGTGCCAGTAATCCGATGAGGAATGAAAAACTGTTTTTT	CASNPMRNEKLFF
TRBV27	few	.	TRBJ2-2	TGTGCCAGCAGTTTCGACAGAACCACCGGGGAGCTGTTTTTT	CASSFDRTTGELFF
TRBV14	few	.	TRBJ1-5	TGTGCCAGCAGCCAAGGGGCGGGCAATCAGCCCCAGCATTTT	CASSQGAGNQPQHF
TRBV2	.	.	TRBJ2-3	TGTGCCAGCAAGAACGGGGATACGCAGTATTTT	CASKNGDTQYF
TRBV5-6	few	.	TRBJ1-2	TGTGCCAGCAGCTTGGAGTTGCGGCAGGGATATGGCTACACCTTC	CASSLELRQGYGYTF
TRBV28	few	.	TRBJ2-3	TGTGCCAGCAGTGCCACGGGCAATACGCAGTATTTT	CASSATGNTQYF
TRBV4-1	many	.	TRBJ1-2	TGCGCCAGCAGCCAAGACGGGGGCTTACGACGCTACACCTTC	CASSQDGGLRRYTF
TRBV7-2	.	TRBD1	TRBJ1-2	TGTGCCAGCAGCTTGGGGACAGGAGTTAACTATGGCTACACCTTC	CASSLGTGVNYGYTF
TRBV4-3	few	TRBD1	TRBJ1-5	TGCGCCAGCAGCCAGGATCGGGACAGCTTGGGGACGGGGGATCAGCCCCAGCATTTT	CASSQDRDSLGTGDQPQHF
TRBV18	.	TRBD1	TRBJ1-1	TGTGCCAGCTCACCGGGACAGAGAATGAACACTGAAGCTTTCTTT	CASSPGQRMNTEAFF
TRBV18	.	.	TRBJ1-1	TGTGCCAGCTCCCGGCAGGGAACCGGTACCCTGGAAGCTTTCTTT	CASSRQGTGTLEAFF
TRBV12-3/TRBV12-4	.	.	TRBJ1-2	TGTGCCAGCAGTTTTACCGATTTCTATGGCTACACCTTC	CASSFTDFYGYTF
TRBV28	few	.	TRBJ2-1	TGTGCCAGCAGTTTCCCGGGGCTTTGGTACAATGAGCAGTTCTTC	CASSFPGLWYNEQFF
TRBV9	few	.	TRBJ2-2	TGTGCCAGCAGTAGGGACCAACTTCTGGCCACCGGGGAGCTGTTTTTT	CASSRDQLLATGELFF
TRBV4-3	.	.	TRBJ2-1	TGCGCCAGCAGCCAAGATGTCGGGCCAGGACCCTACAATGAGCAGTTCTTC	CASSQDVGPGPYNEQFF
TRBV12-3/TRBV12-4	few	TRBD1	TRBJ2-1	TGTGCCAGCAGTACCTTCGGGACAGGGGGCCCTTGGGGCTCCTACAATGAGCAGTTCTTC	CASSTFGTGGPWGSYNEQFF
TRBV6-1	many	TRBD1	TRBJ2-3	TGTGCCAGCAGCGACAGGGCTAGAGATACGCAGTATTTT	CASSDRARDTQYF
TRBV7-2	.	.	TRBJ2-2	TGTGCCAGCACCTCCCTAAGCTCGAACACCGGGGAGCTGTTTTTT	CASTSLSSNTGELFF
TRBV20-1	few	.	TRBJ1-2	TGCAGTGCTGGCCCAGTGGGATTCTATGGCTACACCTTC	CSAGPVGFYGYTF
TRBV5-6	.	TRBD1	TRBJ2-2	TGTGCCAGCAGCACCCTCGGGGACAGAGGTTTCTGGACCGGGGAGCTGTTTTTT	CASSTLGDRGFWTGELFF
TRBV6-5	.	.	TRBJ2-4	TGTGCCAGCAGCCCTCAGGGGGGCGGGAAAGTCAAAAACATTCAGTACTTC	CASSPQGGGKVKNIQYF
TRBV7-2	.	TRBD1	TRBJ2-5	TGTGCCAGCAGCCATCCGGGACAGGGCTTGCTTGGCGGGACCCAGTACTTC	CASSHPGQGLLGGTQYF
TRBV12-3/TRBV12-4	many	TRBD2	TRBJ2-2	TGTGCCAGCAGCCCCCGGACTAGCGGGGCTTTGAACACCGGGGAGCTGTTTTTT	CASSPRTSGALNTGELFF
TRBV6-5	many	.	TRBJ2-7	TGTGCCAGCAGTTACCGGGGACCAAGCTCCTACGAGCAGTACTTC	CASSYRGPSSYEQYF
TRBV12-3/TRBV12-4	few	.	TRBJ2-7	TGTGCCAGCAGTTTAGCTAGGGACGAGCAGTACTTC	CASSLARDEQYF
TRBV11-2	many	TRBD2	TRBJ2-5	TGTGCCAGCAGCCCTGGGACTAGCGGGGGGTTACAAGAGACCCAGTACTTC	CASSPGTSGGLQETQYF